This T cell receptor (beta chain) originates from a study of regulatory T cells in long-lasting Graves disease. Study information: For under 3 months, newly diagnosed Graves' patients had been taking antithyroid drugs.

This clonotype was picked up many times. V shed 1 base and J 13 bases; nucleotides not matched to a gene: 3. The CDR3 is 11 residues long. Germline CDR1 reads LGHNT; CDR2 reads FRNRAP. Arm-PCR of CDR3 regions and iRepertoire HTBI primers were the basis on which TCR beta libraries were built. Using its own MiXCR run on the multiplex PCR reads, TCRdb lists one record per CDR3 protein. The sample contains a few hundred thousand distinct CDR3 sequences, approximately 18% of which appear only once. Described time point: newly diagnosed GD, antithyroid drugs for less than 3 months. The TCR library used RNA extracted from PBMCs. The sample also formed part of further work on T cells in Graves' hyperthyroidism and ophthalmopathy. From that paper: Stability of Graves' hyperthyroidism was defined as absent ophthalmopathy progression within 18 months.

The specimen was peripheral blood mononuclear cells (PBMCs), collected at new diagnosis, from a patient treated with antithyroid drugs. The clonotype originates from a woman aged 30 to 39 with Graves disease. V gene TRBV12-5 combines with J gene TRBJ1-2; TRBD1 matches 7 bases. Here the CDR3 reads CASGLAGTVTF. Written as DNA, the CDR3 is TGTGCTAGTGGTTTGGCAGGGACAGTCACCTTC.